These 12 T cell receptor beta chains were all obtained from the same sample, sequenced in a study of blood T cell repertoires in COVID-19. The protocol was immunoSEQ multiplex PCR, while the TCRdb copy is restricted to in-frame clones and leaves out a portion. This table has about 320,000 clones, 85% appearing once. Sequenced input: PBMCs or T cells enriched from blood (not recorded which). The receptors stem from a woman under 40 who had been exposed to COVID-19.

This clone was seen a handful of times. This chain links TRBV4-1 with TRBJ1-5; 7 bases map to TRBD1. The trim removed 0 bases at V and 4 bases at J, leaving 3 bases unmatched. The germline gives CDR1 MGHRA, CDR2 YSYEKL. The CDR3 totals 15 residues. CDR3 residues: CASSQDAGGNQPQHF. The CDR3 DNA follows: TGCGCCAGCAGCCAAGATGCAGGGGGGAATCAGCCCCAGCATTTT.

V and J are TRBV7-9 and TRBJ2-7; weak D call: TRBD1 (6 bases). The V end lost 6 bases, the J end lost 4 bases, and 19 bases lay between the germline ends. Germline loops: CDR1 SEHNR, CDR2 FQNEAQ (reference sequence). The CDR3 totals 15 residues. The CDR3 region is CASSNGQPYGYEQYF. The CDR3, as DNA: TGTGCCAGCAGTAACGGACAGCCCTATGGGTACGAGCAGTACTTC.

This chain's CDR3 is CASSDDRGWGGYTF. CDR3 bases: TGTGCCAGCAGTGACGACAGGGGGTGGGGTGGCTACACCTTC. V usage is TRBV2 and J usage is TRBJ1-2; 9 bases match TRBD1. CDR3 length: 14 amino acids. Germline CDR1 and CDR2: SNHLY and FYNNEI. V shed 3 bases, J shed 7 bases, and the junction held 6 bases outside the gene matches. Together with reference TRBV2 and TRBJ1-2, the CDR3 gives the full variable domain: EPEVTQTPSHQVTQMGQEVILRCVPISNHLYFYWYRQILGQKVEFLVSFYNNEISEKSEIFDDQFSVERPDGSNFTLKIRSTKLEDSAMYFCASSDDRGWGGYTFGSGTRLTVV.

This clone occurred many times. The J gene is TRBJ2-3, the V gene TRBV25-1; 7 bases map to TRBD1. Germline-derived CDR1 and CDR2 are MGHDK and SYGVNS. V lost 4 bases to trimming and J lost 6 bases; unmatched junction nucleotides: 16. This CDR3 comprises 17 residues. The CDR3 spells CASSAGTGTVHRDTQYF. The CDR3 DNA reads TGTGCCAGCAGTGCGGGTACCGGGACAGTCCACCGGGATACGCAGTATTTT.

V usage is TRBV30 and J usage is TRBJ1-5; TRBD1 agrees at 10 bases. Losses at the gene ends were 2 bases for V and 6 bases for J; bases not matched to a gene: 7. The CDR3 loop spans 15 amino acids. From germline, CDR1 is GTSNPN and CDR2 SVGIG (reference sequence). The chain's CDR3 is CAWSFRDRGIQPQHF. In DNA, the CDR3 is TGTGCCTGGAGTTTTCGGGACAGGGGAATTCAGCCCCAGCATTTT.

This clone appeared a single time. V usage is TRBV5-1 and J usage is TRBJ1-4; TRBD1 might be the D (5 bases). This CDR3 is 16 amino acids long. CDR1 is SGHRS and CDR2 is YFSETQ in the germline V gene. Trimming removed 1 base from V and 8 bases from J, with 18 bases in between. CDR3 loop: CASSLSLRQAGEKLFF. The CDR3 bases are TGCGCCAGCAGCTTGTCTCTCCGTCAGGCAGGGGAAAAACTGTTTTTT.

The genes are TRBV28 and TRBJ1-1, with TRBD1 identical over 7 bases. The CDR3 has 14 residues. Germline assignment: CDR1 MDHEN and CDR2 SYDVKM. Trimming removed 5 bases from V and 0 bases from J; junction bases left unmatched: 3. The CDR3 DNA reads TGTGCCAGCAGTCCCGACAGGGTGAACACTGAAGCTTTCTTT. It is translated as CASSPDRVNTEAFF.

The chain combines TRBV28 with TRBJ1-2, with D hard to call. The V end lost 3 bases, the J end lost 4 bases, and 12 bases lay between the germline ends. CDR3 size: 14 residues. Per germline, CDR1 MDHEN and CDR2 SYDVKM. The CDR3 bases are TGTGCCAGCAGTTTTCTAGGGAGTGGCTATGGCTACACCTTC. It encodes CASSFLGSGYGYTF.

The gene calls are TRBV6-5 and TRBJ1-6, with D uncertain. V lost 6 bases and J lost 3, with 3 bases in between. The CDR3 spans 12 residues. The germline V gene encodes CDR1 MNHEY and CDR2 SVGAGI. The CDR3 is CASSNYNSPLHF. CDR3 bases: TGTGCCAGCAGCAACTATAATTCACCCCTCCACTTT.

The chain carries TRBV6-5 and TRBJ2-3, with 9 bases that match TRBD2. Germline V lookup: CDR1 MNHEY, CDR2 SVGAGI. The V segment lost 6 bases and the J segment 4 bases; nucleotides outside the gene matches: 8. This CDR3 is 15 amino acids long. The CDR3 DNA sequence: TGTGCCAGCAGGATTAGCGGGAGAACGGCAGATACGCAGTATTTT. It specifies CASRISGRTADTQYF.

The chain has TRBV6-2 or TRBV6-3 and TRBJ1-1, with a weak D call TRBD1 (6 bases). V lost 0 bases and J 4 bases, leaving 15 bases between the germline ends. Looked up from germline, CDR1 is MNHEY and CDR2 is SVGEGT. The CDR3 covers 16 residues. The CDR3 here is CASSYSRTVRGTEAFF. The CDR3 DNA is TGTGCCAGCAGTTACTCGAGGACAGTTAGGGGCACTGAAGCTTTCTTT.

The chain is built from TRBV7-9 and TRBJ1-5, with D unresolved. CDR3 length equals 15 residues. V gave up 4 bases and J gave up 5 bases, with 15 bases separating them. Germline CDR1 reads SEHNR; CDR2 reads FQNEAQ (reference sequence). CDR3 nucleotide sequence: TGTGCCAGCAGCTCCTCGGGGAGCGCCCATCAGCCCCAGCATTTT. Protein sequence: CASSSSGSAHQPQHF.